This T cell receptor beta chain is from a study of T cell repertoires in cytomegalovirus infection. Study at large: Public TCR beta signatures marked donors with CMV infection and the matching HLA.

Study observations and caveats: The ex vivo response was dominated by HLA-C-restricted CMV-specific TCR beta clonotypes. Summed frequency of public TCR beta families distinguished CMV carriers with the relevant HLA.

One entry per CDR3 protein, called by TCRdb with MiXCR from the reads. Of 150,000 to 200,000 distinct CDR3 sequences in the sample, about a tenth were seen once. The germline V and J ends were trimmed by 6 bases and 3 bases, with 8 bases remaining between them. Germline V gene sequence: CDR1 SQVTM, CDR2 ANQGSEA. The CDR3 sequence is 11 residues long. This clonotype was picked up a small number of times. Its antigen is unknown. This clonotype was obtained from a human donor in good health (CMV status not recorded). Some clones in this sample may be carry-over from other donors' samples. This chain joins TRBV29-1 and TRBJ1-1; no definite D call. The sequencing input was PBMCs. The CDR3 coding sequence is TGCAGCGTCCGCTGGTACACTGAAGCTTTCTTT. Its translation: CSVRWYTEAFF.